This T cell receptor (beta chain) was captured in a study of cytomegalovirus exposure and HLA in healthy donors (dated 2017 in TCRdb). Describing the broader study: In an earlier analysis of 450 to 750 of the donors, under 300 Gb of sequence data and 90 million to 120 million unique TCR beta sequences from 150 million to 200 million T cells were reported. An early release covering over 500 HLA-typed donors comprised roughly 300 gigabases of sequencing data and roughly 85 million unique TCR sequences. Among the approximately 400 genotyped donors, approximately 76% belonged to the genetic ancestry cluster associated with self-reported Caucasian donors. The study was designed to test whether signatures of past pathogen exposure could be identified by cataloging public T cell receptors. The study used immunosequencing to profile the T cell repertoires of hundreds of subjects and linked those repertoires to cytomegalovirus serostatus. Along with the approximately 650-subject first cohort, a separate validation cohort of over a hundred different subjects was used. The study combined high-throughput TCR immunosequencing, statistical association of individual TCRs with disease status, and machine learning to predict cytomegalovirus infection status. To study patterns of TCR occurrence, a later analysis re-analyzed previously published TCR beta repertoires from 700 or so donors and added high-resolution HLA genotyping. The later analysis used no new phenotypic data to find candidate immune exposures, relying instead on TCR beta sequences and their occurrence across donors. In an earlier analysis of over 550 of the donors, high-throughput TCR beta sequencing was used to judge whether each TCR beta V gene segment behaved as functional or pseudogenic. Alongside the repertoire data, information on donor age, sex, ethnicity and CMV serostatus was compiled. A later genetic analysis used genome-wide SNP genotypes for about 60% of the roughly 700 donors, treating that subset as a discovery cohort. Every repertoire in the discovery cohort had been generated on one and the same sequencing platform. Class I and class II HLA loci were covered by the typing at four-digit resolution. The number of donors typed differed by locus, with 629-630 for A, B, C, DRB1 and DQB1, more than 500 for DQA1, approximately 570 for DPA1, and some 440 for DPB1. Several DR-DQ haplotypes were treated as single units for association and clustering because of strong linkage in the cohort. Among almost 400 genotyped donors of the cohort, an average of roughly 240,000 unique TCR beta nucleotide sequences were sequenced per donor, 15% to 20% of them non-productive.

Library preparation used the immunoSEQ multiplex PCR assay. For the multiplex PCR, a mixture combining 60 forward primers for TCR Vbeta segments and 13 reverse primers for TCR Jbeta segments was used. A multiplex PCR assay on genomic DNA amplified the CDR3 region of rearranged TCR beta genes. On the Illumina HiSeq System, the amplified TCR beta libraries were sequenced as 87-base-pair reads. In the paper's pipeline: Across the 666 repertoires, a later analysis counted 60 million to 90 million unique TCR beta chains, roughly 11 million of which were shared by at least two donors. Raw reads were error-corrected and collapsed into unique sequences with a nearest-neighbor algorithm that merged closely related sequences to remove PCR and sequencing errors. Alignment of CDR3 sequences to IMGT reference sequences was used to assign V, D and J gene segments. For a sequence to be retained, a match of at least six nucleotides to both a V gene segment and a J gene segment was required. Rearrangements were called productive when the CDR3 lacked stop codons and stayed in frame with V and J; all others were non-productive. CDR3 was defined according to IMGT convention as the region running from the second conserved V-encoded cysteine to the conserved J-encoded phenylalanine. Sequences without an unambiguous match to a single V gene segment were excluded from the earlier analysis of 450 to 750 of the donors. In an earlier analysis of several hundred of the donors, V segments were called functional above 56.7% productive rearrangements and were called segregating when the between-donor standard deviation exceeded 5%. A statistical classification framework was developed to diagnose cytomegalovirus status using the catalog of TCR beta chain sequences. In a later analysis, TCR nucleotide sequences were compared against IMGT/GENE-DB human TR gene sequences so that V and J genes could be assigned. The TCRdist pipeline was used in a later analysis to assign CDR3 sequences and most-parsimonious VDJ recombination scenarios. In a later analysis, every TCR beta chain was defined by the combination of its CDR3 amino acid sequence and its V-gene family, and reads without a unique V-gene family were dropped. In a later analysis, approximately 590 highly shared, low-generation-probability nucleotide sequences were removed to address suspected cross-contamination and a sequencing artifact. A later analysis calculated a clonal expansion index for each public chain from normalized within-repertoire ranks of inferred template counts. A later analysis computed generation probabilities with a VDJ recombination model fitted to out-of-frame rearrangements, and checked the results against IGoR. In a later analysis, TCR-TCR, TCR-HLA and TCR-CMV co-occurrence was scored with hypergeometric tests, and a repertoire-size bias correction was applied to TCR pairs. False discovery rates were estimated in a later analysis by permuting HLA or CMV assignments 20 times. A later analysis grouped co-occurring TCRs with DBSCAN, adding TCRdist sequence similarity when clustering within HLA-allele-positive subsets. Repertoires with fewer than 30,000 or more than 120,000 public chains were left out of co-occurrence clustering, as were about 5 repertoires with anomalous nucleotide sharing. The source is immuneACCESS, and TCRdb retained only in-frame sequences with V and J called. Part of the clones is not carried over; for the studies checked, unresolved V genes explain less than half of this, and the remainder is unexplained. V and J calls and clone size are as listed in that table; D and trimming were resolved from the DNA. The sample table records over 150,000 clones; roughly 80% of these occur just once. The ten largest clones represent 8% to 10% of the sample.

Germline trimming: 4 bases from V, 4 bases from J; junction bases outside gene matches: 4. CDR1 and CDR2, looked up from the germline V gene (reference sequence), are GTSNPN and SVGIG. The CDR3 spans 13 residues, from the cysteine through the phenylalanine. Only the CDR3 part of the read is kept: 39 bases, read in frame from the first base. The cohort consisted of approximately 670 healthy bone marrow donors. At the time of sampling, every cohort member was nominally healthy, though immune exposures that went unrecorded were likely present. The donor tested CMV seropositive, placing the donor among the roughly 300 seropositive members of the cohort. A peripheral blood sample was provided by each donor, and peripheral blood mononuclear cells were used for TCR beta sequencing. The Qiagen DNeasy Blood Extraction Kit was used to extract genomic DNA from the blood cell samples. What the work shows at the level of the full study, not this receptor alone: According to a later analysis, most CMV-associated TCR beta chains appeared to be HLA-restricted, and the HLA associations seemed to be driven largely by CMV exposure. According to a later genetic analysis, donors in an Asian-associated ancestry cluster had fewer N-insertions in productive TCRs than the roughly 660-donor mean. In the study, 150 to 200 TCR beta chains were listed as associated with cytomegalovirus. The classifier was reported to diagnose cytomegalovirus status with high specificity and sensitivity in both the original and validation cohorts. At a false discovery rate of 0.05, a later analysis linked around 15,000 TCR beta sequences to specific HLA alleles. In vitro tests confirmed that a few of the cytomegalovirus-associated TCR beta chains recognize cytomegalovirus antigens. The only immune exposure information available for the cohort was CMV serostatus. Because HLA typing was missing for some donors at each locus, association tests included only the typed subset. According to the authors, the approach could potentially be generalized to other disease states and immunological phenotypes. Sequencing depth was assumed to be roughly uniform across donors in the presence/absence analyses, though that assumption may not hold. Compared with equally common non-associated chains, HLA-associated TCR beta chains in a later analysis were more clonally expanded and had lower generation probabilities. A later analysis reported that several top co-occurrence clusters appeared linked to parvovirus B19, influenza, CMV and Epstein-Barr virus. Fewer than 20 rarely observed V segments, including chromosome 9 orphons, were excluded from the earlier analysis of approximately 600 of the donors because counts were too low. In this cohort, only TCR beta chains were sequenced, and detectable features were limited by the absence of alpha or paired-chain data. A further reported finding was that TCR beta sequences accurately predicted the HLA-A and HLA-B alleles for most subjects in the first cohort. The 87-base-pair reads could not distinguish some IMGT-functional V segments, including TRBV6-2 and TRBV6-3, so those segments were excluded. Linkage disequilibrium might explain the correlated functional status among segregating V segments, but an unknown experimental factor could not be ruled out. An association between a missense DCLRE1C variant and V-gene and J-gene trimming of TCR beta chains was found in a later genetic analysis and replicated in an independent cohort. Most TCR sequences were seen in very few donors, while some public TCRs were found in many individuals. A cluster of highly shared sequence variants was judged likely to be a technical artifact of the sequencing pipeline. Strong co-occurrence of HLA alleles, especially DR and DQ, made assigning TCR associations to individual alleles difficult. In a later analysis, the rate of TCR association differed among HLA loci, with DRB1 alleles having the most associated TCRs and HLA-C alleles having the fewest. In an earlier analysis of around 600 of the donors, most TCR beta V segments appeared in productive rearrangements about 90% or about 30% of the time, broadly matching IMGT annotations.

Note on this clone: Its antigen remains unidentified. The record has no base qualities; no much larger clone is one base away.

The origin of this receptor is a male donor in good health and CMV-seropositive. The sample taken for sequencing was PBMCs. Recombination joined TRBV30 with TRBJ1-3; TRBD1 matches 7 bases in the middle. The CDR3 reads CAWNRGGGNTIYF. The base sequence is TGTGCCTGGAACAGAGGGGGCGGAAACACCATATATTTT.